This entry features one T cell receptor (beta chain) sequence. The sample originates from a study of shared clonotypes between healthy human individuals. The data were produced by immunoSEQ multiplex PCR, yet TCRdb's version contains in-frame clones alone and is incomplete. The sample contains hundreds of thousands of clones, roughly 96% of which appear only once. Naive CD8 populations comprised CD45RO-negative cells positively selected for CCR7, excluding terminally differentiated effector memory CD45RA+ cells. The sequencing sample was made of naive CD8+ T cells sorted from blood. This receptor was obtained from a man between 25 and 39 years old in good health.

The CDR3: CASSVGGMGAGELFF. The CDR3, as DNA: TGTGCCAGCAGCGTAGGCGGGATGGGCGCCGGGGAGCTGTTTTTT. The chain combines TRBV9 with TRBJ2-2; possibly TRBD2 for D (6 bases). The V gene's germline CDR1 is SGDLS and CDR2 YYNGEE. Trimming took off 0 bases at V and 6 bases at J, with 12 bases between the two ends. This CDR3 has 15 amino acids.